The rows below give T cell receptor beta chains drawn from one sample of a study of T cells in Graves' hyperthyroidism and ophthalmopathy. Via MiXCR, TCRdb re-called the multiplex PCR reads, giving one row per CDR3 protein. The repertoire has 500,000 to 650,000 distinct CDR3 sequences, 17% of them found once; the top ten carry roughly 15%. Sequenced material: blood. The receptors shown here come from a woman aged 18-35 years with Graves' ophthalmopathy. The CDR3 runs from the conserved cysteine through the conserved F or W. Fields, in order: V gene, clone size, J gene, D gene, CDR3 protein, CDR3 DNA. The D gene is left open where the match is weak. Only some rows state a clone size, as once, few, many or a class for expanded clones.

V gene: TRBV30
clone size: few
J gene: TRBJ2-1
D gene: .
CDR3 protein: CAWSVFWVGGDYNEQFF
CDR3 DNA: TGTGCCTGGAGTGTTTTCTGGGTAGGCGGGGATTACAATGAGCAGTTCTTC

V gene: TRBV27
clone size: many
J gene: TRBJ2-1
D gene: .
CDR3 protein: CASSLQTGFSYNEQFF
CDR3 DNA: TGTGCCAGCAGTCTCCAGACTGGTTTCTCCTACAATGAGCAGTTCTTC

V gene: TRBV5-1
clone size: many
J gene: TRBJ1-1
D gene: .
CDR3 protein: CASSLDGRDLNTEAFF
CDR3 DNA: TGCGCCAGCAGCTTGGACGGGAGGGACTTGAACACTGAAGCTTTCTTT

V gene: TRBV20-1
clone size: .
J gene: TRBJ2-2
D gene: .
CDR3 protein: CSARDLAGLGGELFF
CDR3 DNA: TGCAGTGCTAGAGATCTCGCCGGTTTAGGCGGGGAGCTGTTTTTT

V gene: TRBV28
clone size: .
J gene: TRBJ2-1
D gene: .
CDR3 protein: CASSGVVEQFF
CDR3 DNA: TGTGCCAGCAGCGGGGTCGTTGAGCAGTTCTTC

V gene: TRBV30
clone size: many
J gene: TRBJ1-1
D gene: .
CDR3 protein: CAWSSGDGTEAFF
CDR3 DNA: TGTGCCTGGAGTTCAGGGGACGGGACTGAAGCTTTCTTT

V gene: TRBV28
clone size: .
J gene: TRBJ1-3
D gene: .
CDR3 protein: CASSPTLGYSVHF
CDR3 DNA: TGTGCCAGCAGTCCGACTCTTGGATACTCCGTACACTTT

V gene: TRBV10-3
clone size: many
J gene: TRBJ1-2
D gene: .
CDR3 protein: CAITKQGEANYGYTF
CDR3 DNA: TGTGCCATCACAAAACAGGGAGAGGCTAACTATGGCTACACCTTC

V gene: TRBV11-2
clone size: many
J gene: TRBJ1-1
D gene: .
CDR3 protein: CASSSKGQAFF
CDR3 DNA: TGTGCCAGCAGCTCTAAAGGACAAGCTTTCTTT

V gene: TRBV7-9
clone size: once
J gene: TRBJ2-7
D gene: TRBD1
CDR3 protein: CASSHNRGKSSYEQYF
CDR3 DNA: TGTGCCAGCAGTCATAACAGGGGGAAAAGCTCCTACGAGCAGTACTTC

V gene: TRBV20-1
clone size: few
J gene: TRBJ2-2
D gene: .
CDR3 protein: CSTDDANTGELFF
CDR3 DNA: TGCAGTACCGACGACGCGAACACCGGGGAGCTGTTTTTT

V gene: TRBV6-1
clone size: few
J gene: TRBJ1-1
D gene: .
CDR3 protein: CASSSDRNTETFF
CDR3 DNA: TGTGCCAGCAGTTCCGACAGGAACACTGAAACTTTCTTT

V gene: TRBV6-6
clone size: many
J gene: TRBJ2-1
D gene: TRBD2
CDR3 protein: CASSYRLRGDNEQFF
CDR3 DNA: TGTGCCAGCAGTTACCGCCTACGGGGGGACAATGAGCAGTTCTTC

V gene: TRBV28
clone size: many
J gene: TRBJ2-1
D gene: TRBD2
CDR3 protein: CASSLPSGRVEEQFF
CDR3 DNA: TGTGCCAGCAGTTTACCGAGCGGGAGAGTGGAGGAGCAGTTCTTC

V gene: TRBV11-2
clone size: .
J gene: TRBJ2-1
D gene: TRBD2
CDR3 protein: CASSLGTSGFYEQFF
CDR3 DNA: TGTGCCAGCAGCTTAGGGACTAGCGGATTCTACGAGCAGTTCTTC

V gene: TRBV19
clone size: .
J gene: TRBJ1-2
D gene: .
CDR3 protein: CASSMTDNYGYTF
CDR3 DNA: TGTGCCAGTAGTATGACGGATAACTATGGCTACACCTTC

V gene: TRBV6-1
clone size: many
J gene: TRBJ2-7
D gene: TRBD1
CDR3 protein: CASSEASGTGDEQYF
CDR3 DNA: TGTGCCAGCAGTGAAGCCTCCGGGACAGGGGACGAGCAGTACTTC

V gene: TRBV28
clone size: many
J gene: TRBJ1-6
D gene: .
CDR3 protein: CASSEGGQRNSPLHF
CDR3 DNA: TGTGCCAGCAGTGAGGGGGGGCAACGGAATTCACCCCTCCACTTT

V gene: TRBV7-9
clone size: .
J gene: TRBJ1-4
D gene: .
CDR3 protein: CASSPGMTGEKLFF
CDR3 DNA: TGTGCCAGCAGCCCCGGGATGACGGGAGAAAAACTGTTTTTT

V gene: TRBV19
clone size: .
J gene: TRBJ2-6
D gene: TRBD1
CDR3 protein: CASSRDTGATLSGANVLTF
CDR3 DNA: TGTGCCAGTAGTAGGGACACAGGGGCGACTCTCTCTGGGGCCAACGTCCTGACTTTC

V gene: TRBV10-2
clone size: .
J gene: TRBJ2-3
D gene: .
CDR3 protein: CASSDLGTDTQYF
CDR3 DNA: TGCGCCAGCAGTGACTTAGGCACAGATACGCAGTATTTT

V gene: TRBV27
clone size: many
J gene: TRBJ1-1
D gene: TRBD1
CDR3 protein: CASRRTGDMNTEAFF
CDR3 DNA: TGTGCCAGCAGGAGGACAGGGGACATGAACACTGAAGCTTTCTTT

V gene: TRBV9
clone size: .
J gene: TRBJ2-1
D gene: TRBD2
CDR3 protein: CASSPLKSWASGRATDEQFF
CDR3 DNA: TGTGCCAGCAGCCCATTAAAGTCGTGGGCTAGCGGGAGGGCCACGGATGAGCAGTTCTTC

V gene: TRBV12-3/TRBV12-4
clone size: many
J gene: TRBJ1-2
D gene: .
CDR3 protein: CASSSWDGYGYTF
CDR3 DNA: TGTGCCAGCAGCTCCTGGGACGGCTATGGCTACACCTTC

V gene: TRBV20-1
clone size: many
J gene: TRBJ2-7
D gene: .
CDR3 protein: CSASKLSSYEQYF
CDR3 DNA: TGCAGTGCTAGTAAGCTAAGCTCCTACGAGCAGTACTTC

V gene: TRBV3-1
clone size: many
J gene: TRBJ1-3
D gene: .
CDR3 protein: CASSQTSVSGNTIYF
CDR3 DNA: TGTGCCAGCAGCCAAACATCGGTCTCTGGAAACACCATATATTTT

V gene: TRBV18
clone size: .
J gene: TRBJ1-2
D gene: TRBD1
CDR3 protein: CASSPGTGLHYGYTF
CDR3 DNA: TGTGCCAGCTCACCCGGGACAGGGCTTCACTATGGCTACACCTTC